This T cell receptor beta chain was found in a study of PD-1 blockade in classical Hodgkin lymphoma (dated by TCRdb to about 2020). With respect to the entire study: Nivolumab dosing was 3 mg/kg intravenously every 2 weeks, continuing until either disease progression or unacceptable toxicity. To define a peripheral blood immune signature of response to PD-1 blockade in classical Hodgkin lymphoma, the study combined TCR beta sequencing with CyTOF. The research as a whole found: Baseline TCR diversity was reported to be lower in newly diagnosed patients than in healthy donors and to be lower still in relapsed/refractory patients. A significant rise by C4D1 was seen in CD4+ but not CD8+ TCR diversity (p=0.0027 vs p=0.16), with the rise being most apparent in complete responders (p=0.02). Among trial patients, those achieving complete response had baseline diversity similar to that of newly diagnosed patients, while diversity was significantly lower in partial responders and progressors. Only a single clinical trial cohort was studied, and what caused the repertoire differences, possibly disease activity or prior therapy, remained undefined. Patients starting nivolumab less than 1 year after ASCT had lower diversity and were excluded from later analyses to avoid confounding by immune reconstitution.

Genomic DNA was isolated using the Qiagen DNeasy kit from unsorted PBMCs as well as from negatively selected CD4+ and CD8+ fractions. TCR beta CDR3 regions were subjected to amplification by immunoSEQ multiplex PCR with primers that anneal to V and J segments. A synthetic immune receptor repertoire was used to minimize amplification bias, and any remaining bias was removed computationally after sequencing. The source study handled its data this way. Repertoire diversity was quantified as the Shannon entropy index using custom Python scripts. Unsorted, CD4+ and CD8+ repertoires were examined separately, except in combined analyses, for which CD4+ and CD8+ sequences were merged in silico. Clonal expansion was defined as a frequency increase of at least 2-fold after treatment compared with C1D1, and clones undetected at baseline were assigned a pseudocount of 0.5. Singleton clones were defined as clones with 0 or 1 copy at C1D1, and non-singleton clones were defined as clones with 2 or more copies. Clones expanded in unsorted samples were labelled as CD4+, CD8+ or unknown by matching protein sequences in sorted samples from the same patient. Wilcoxon tests were applied to paired samples to test diversity changes from C1D1 to C4D1. TCRdb's version of the immuneACCESS table is confined to in-frame rearrangements and falls short of the full clone set. An unresolved V gene accounts for under half of the shortfall where checked; the remainder is of unknown origin. The D gene and trimming were derived from the DNA, and the V and J assignments and clone size from that table. For this sample there are around 16,000 clones; over 80% appear just once. 35% to 40% of the sample is held by the ten biggest clonotypes.

Worth noting for this clone: The antigen it recognizes is unknown. Base qualities are not provided; no much larger clone lies one nucleotide away.

V is trimmed back by 6 bases and J by 1 base, and the junction contains 6 bases that no gene match accounts for. CDR3 length: 15 amino acids, cysteine to phenylalanine. Only CDR3 DNA remains: 45 bases, in frame from the first base. The germline V gene encodes CDR1 SGHVS and CDR2 FNYEAQ. The intended sense of this specimen's time point label: cycle 2 day 1 (C2D1) of nivolumab. Relapse after autologous stem cell transplantation had occurred in all trial patients, and cohorts A, B and C were distinguished by prior brentuximab vedotin exposure. A total of under 70 patients with relapsed/refractory classical Hodgkin lymphoma made up the trial cohort, and each patient's best overall response was complete response, partial response or progressive disease. Single-agent nivolumab was administered to trial patients in the multi-cohort phase II CheckMate 205 trial. An independent review committee assessed best overall response using the 2007 International Working Group response criteria. Trial PBMCs were obtained immediately prior to nivolumab initiation (C1D1) and on therapy at cycle 2 day 1 and cycle 4 day 1. Peripheral blood was collected in 8 mL Vacutainer Cell Preparation Tubes, from which PBMCs were isolated by centrifugation and then cryopreserved.

The chain is encoded by TRBV7-6 joined to TRBJ2-3; the junction holds 8 bases that match TRBD2. Sequenced material: peripheral blood mononuclear cells (PBMCs), taken before the second cycle of nivolumab. This receptor was identified in a human donor with classical Hodgkin lymphoma. The CDR3 region has the sequence CASSNRGGGTDTQYF. The nucleotide sequence is TGTGCCAGCAGTAACCGGGGGGGCGGCACAGATACGCAGTATTTT.